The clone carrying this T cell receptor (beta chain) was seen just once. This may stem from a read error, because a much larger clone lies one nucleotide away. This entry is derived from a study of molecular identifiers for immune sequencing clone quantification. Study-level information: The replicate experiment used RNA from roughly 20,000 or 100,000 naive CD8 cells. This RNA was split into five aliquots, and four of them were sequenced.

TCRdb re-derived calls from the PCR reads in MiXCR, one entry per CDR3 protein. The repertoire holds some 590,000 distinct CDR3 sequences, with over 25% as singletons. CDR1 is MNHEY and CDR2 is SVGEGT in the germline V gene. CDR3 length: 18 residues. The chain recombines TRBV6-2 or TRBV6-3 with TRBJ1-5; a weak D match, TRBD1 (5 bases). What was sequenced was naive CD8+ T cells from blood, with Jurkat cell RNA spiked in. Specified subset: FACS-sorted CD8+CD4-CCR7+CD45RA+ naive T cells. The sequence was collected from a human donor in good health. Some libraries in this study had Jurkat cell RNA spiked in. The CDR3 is CASSYGAGAGYSNPPQHF. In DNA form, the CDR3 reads TGTGCCAGCAGTTACGGTGCAGGAGCAGGGTATAGCAATCCGCCCCAGCATTTT.